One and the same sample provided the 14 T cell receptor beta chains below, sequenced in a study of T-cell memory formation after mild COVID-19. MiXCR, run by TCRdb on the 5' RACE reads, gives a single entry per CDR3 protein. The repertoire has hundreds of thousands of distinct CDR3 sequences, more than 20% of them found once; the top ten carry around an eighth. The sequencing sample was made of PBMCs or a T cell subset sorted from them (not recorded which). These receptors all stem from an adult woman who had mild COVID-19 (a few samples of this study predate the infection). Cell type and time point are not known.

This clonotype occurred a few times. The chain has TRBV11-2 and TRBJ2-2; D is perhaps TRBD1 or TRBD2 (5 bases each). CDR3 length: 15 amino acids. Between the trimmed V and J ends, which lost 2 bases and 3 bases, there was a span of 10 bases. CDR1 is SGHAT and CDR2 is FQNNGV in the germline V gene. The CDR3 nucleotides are TGTGCCAGCAGCTTATGGCAGGGAGACACCGGGGAGCTGTTTTTT. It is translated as CASSLWQGDTGELFF. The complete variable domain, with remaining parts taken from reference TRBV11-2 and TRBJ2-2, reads EAGVAQSPRYKIIEKRQSVAFWCNPISGHATLYWYQQILGQGPKLLIQFQNNGVVDDSQLPKDRFSAERLKGVDSTLKIQPAKLEDSAVYLCASSLWQGDTGELFFGEGSRLTVL.

The CDR3 region has the DNA TGTGCCAGCAGCCCGACGGGAAGTAACACCGGGGAGCTGTTTTTT. This sequence encodes CASSPTGSNTGELFF. The rearrangement uses TRBV5-5 and TRBJ2-2, with D perhaps matching TRBD2 (5 bases). Trimming cost V 4 bases and J 2 bases, with 12 bases left between them. The CDR3 runs to 15 residues. Germline lookup yields CDR1 SGHKS and CDR2 YYEKEE (reference sequence). Variable domain in full (rest from reference TRBV5-5 and TRBJ2-2): DAGVTQSPTHLIKTRGQQVTLRCSPISGHKSVSWYQQVLGQGPQFIFQYYEKEERGRGNFPDRFSARQFPNYSSELNVNALLLGDSALYLCASSPTGSNTGELFFGEGSRLTVL.

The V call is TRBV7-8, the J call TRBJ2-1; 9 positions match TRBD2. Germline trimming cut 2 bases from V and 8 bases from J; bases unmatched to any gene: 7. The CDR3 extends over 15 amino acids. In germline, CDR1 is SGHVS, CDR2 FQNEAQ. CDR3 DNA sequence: TGTGCCAGCAGCTTATTTAGCGGGAGTATCGATGAGCAGTTCTTC. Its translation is CASSLFSGSIDEQFF.

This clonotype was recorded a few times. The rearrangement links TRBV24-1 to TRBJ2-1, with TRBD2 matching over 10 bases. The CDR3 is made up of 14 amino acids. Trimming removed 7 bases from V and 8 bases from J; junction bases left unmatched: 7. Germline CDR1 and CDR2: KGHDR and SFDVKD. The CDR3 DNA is TGTGCCACCAGAAGCGGGGGGGAGCGGGATGAGCAGTTCTTC. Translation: CATRSGGERDEQFF.

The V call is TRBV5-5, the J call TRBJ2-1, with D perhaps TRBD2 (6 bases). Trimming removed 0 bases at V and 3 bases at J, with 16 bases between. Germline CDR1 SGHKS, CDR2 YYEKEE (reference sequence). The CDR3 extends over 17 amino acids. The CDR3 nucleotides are TGTGCCAGCAGCTTGGATGCAACGGGAGTCGTCTACAATGAGCAGTTCTTC. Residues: CASSLDATGVVYNEQFF. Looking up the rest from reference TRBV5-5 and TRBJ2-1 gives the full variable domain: DAGVTQSPTHLIKTRGQQVTLRCSPISGHKSVSWYQQVLGQGPQFIFQYYEKEERGRGNFPDRFSARQFPNYSSELNVNALLLGDSALYLCASSLDATGVVYNEQFFGPGTRLTVL.

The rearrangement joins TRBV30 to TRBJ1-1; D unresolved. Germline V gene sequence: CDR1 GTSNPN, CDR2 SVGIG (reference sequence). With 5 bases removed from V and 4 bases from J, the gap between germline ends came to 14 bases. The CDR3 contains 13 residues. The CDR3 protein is CAWLKGGRTEAFF. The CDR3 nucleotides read TGTGCCTGGCTAAAGGGCGGGCGCACTGAAGCTTTCTTT. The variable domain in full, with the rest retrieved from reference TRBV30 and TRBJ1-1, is SQTIHQWPATLVQPVGSPLSLECTVEGTSNPNLYWYRQAAGRGLQLLFYSVGIGQISSEVPQNLSASRPQDRQFILSSKKLLLSDSGFYLCAWLKGGRTEAFFGQGTRLTVV.

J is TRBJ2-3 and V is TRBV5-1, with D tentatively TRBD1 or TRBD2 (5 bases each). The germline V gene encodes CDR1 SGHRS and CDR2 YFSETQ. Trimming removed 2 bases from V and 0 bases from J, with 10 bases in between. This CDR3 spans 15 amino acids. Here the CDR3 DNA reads TGCGCCAGCAGCTTCGAGGGGTTGAGCACAGATACGCAGTATTTT. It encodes CASSFEGLSTDTQYF.

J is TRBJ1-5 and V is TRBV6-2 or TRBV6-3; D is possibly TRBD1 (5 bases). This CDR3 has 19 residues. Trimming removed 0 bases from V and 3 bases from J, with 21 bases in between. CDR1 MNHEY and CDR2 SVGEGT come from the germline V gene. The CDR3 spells CASSYSTFIVDSPNQPQHF. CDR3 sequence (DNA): TGTGCCAGCAGTTACTCGACGTTTATTGTCGACAGTCCCAATCAGCCCCAGCATTTT.

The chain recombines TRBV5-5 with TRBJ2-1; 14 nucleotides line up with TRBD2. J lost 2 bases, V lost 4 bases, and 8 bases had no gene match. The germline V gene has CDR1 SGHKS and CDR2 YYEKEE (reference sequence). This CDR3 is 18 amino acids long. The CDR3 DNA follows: TGTGCCAGCAGCCCTACGGGACTAGCGGGAGAGCCCTACAATGAGCAGTTCTTC. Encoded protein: CASSPTGLAGEPYNEQFF.

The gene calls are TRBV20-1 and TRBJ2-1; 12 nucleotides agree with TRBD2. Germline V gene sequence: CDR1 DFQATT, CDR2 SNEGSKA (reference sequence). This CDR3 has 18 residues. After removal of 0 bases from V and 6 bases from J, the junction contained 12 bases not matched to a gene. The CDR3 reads CSARDRGRLAGVGNEQFF. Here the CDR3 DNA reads TGCAGTGCTAGAGATCGTGGGAGACTAGCGGGGGTGGGCAATGAGCAGTTCTTC.

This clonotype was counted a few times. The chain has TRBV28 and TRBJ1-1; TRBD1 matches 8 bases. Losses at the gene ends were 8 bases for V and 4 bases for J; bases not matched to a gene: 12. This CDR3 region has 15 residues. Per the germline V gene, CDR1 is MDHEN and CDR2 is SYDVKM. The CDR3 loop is CASVSAGGPFTEAFF. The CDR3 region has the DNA TGTGCCAGCGTCTCCGCAGGGGGCCCCTTCACTGAAGCTTTCTTT.

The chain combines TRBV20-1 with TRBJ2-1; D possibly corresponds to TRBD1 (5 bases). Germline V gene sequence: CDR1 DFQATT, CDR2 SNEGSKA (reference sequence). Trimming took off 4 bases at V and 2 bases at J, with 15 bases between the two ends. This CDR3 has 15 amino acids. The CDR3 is CSANPQGETYNEQFF. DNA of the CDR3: TGCAGTGCTAACCCCCAGGGTGAGACCTACAATGAGCAGTTCTTC.

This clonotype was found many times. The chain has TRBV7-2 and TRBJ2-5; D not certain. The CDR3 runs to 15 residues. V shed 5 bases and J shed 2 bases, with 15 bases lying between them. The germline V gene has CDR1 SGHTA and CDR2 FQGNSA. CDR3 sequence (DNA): TGTGCCAGCAGCCGCGGATCTGGCAGACAAGAGACCCAGTACTTC. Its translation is CASSRGSGRQETQYF.

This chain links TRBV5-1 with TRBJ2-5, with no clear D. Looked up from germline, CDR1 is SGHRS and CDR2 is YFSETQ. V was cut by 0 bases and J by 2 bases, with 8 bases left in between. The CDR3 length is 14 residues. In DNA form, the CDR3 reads TGCGCCAGCAGCTTGGTTCCAGAGCAAGAGACCCAGTACTTC. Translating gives CASSLVPEQETQYF.